The T cell receptor (beta chain) described here comes from a study of blood T cell repertoires in COVID-19. For the study at large: Nucleic acid was either cDNA or gDNA, and it came from T cells, B-cell-depleted T cells, or PBMCs.

Germline CDR1 reads SGHRS; CDR2 reads YFSETQ. The CDR3 is made up of 14 amino acids. V was clipped by 4 bases and J by 4 bases; unmatched bases: 5. Some clones are missing from TCRdb's copy, which holds only in-frame ones; the method was immunoSEQ multiplex PCR. The sample contains 250,000 or so clones, about 91% of which appear only once. Those who participated ranged in age from about 18 to 95 years and resided in some 24 US areas. The chain carries TRBV5-1 and TRBJ1-2; 9 positions agree with TRBD1. What was sequenced was PBMCs or T cells enriched from blood (not recorded which). This clonotype was sampled from a human donor in a cohort exposed to, infected with or recovered from COVID-19 (not recorded which). The donor label of this sample is uncertain. The CDR3 nucleotides are TGCGCCAGCAGCCCCGGGACAGGGAGCTATGGCTACACCTTC. Protein sequence: CASSPGTGSYGYTF.